One sample yielded the 23 T cell receptor beta chains listed below, sequenced in a study of T cell changes during pregnancy in multiple sclerosis. Sequencing was performed with immunoSEQ multiplex PCR; in TCRdb, only in-frame clones are kept and a portion is missing. The sample consists of tens of thousands of clones, about 92% of them appearing once. The material was peripheral blood, obtained in the first trimester of pregnancy. The receptor source for this set is a female donor in good health, enrolled as a control in a pregnancy study.

This chain connects TRBV5-1 to TRBJ1-6; TRBD1 aligns across 9 bases. Losses at the gene ends were 6 bases for V and 8 bases for J; bases not matched to a gene: 9. Germline CDR1 is SGHRS and CDR2 is YFSETQ. CDR3 length equals 15 residues. The CDR3 DNA reads as TGCGCCAGCACCTCCGGGACAGGGTCTGATTCACCCCTCCACTTT. Amino acid sequence: CASTSGTGSDSPLHF.

The J gene is TRBJ1-1, the V gene TRBV5-1; TRBD1 matches at 7 bases. CDR3 length: 14 residues. Germline V CDR1 and CDR2: SGHRS, YFSETQ. V gave up 4 bases and J gave up 1 base; unmatched junction bases: 4. CDR3 loop: CASSGTGENTEAFF. As DNA, the CDR3 is TGCGCCAGCAGCGGAACAGGGGAGAACACTGAAGCTTTCTTT.

The gene calls are TRBV2 and TRBJ1-2, with TRBD1 identical over 9 bases. Germline assignment: CDR1 SNHLY and CDR2 FYNNEI. CDR3 length equals 15 residues. Trimming removed 4 bases from V and 4 bases from J; junction bases left unmatched: 7. The CDR3, as DNA: TGTGCCAGCAGTGGAGTAGACAGGGGGATCTATGGCTACACCTTC. Its protein is CASSGVDRGIYGYTF.

This rearrangement joins TRBV25-1 to TRBJ2-1, with D possibly matching TRBD1 (6 bases). This CDR3 region has 17 residues. With 1 base removed from V and 3 bases from J, the gap between germline ends came to 16 bases. Germline V gives CDR1 MGHDK, CDR2 SYGVNS. CDR3 residues: CASSELEVVGGYNEQFF. CDR3 DNA sequence: TGTGCCAGCAGTGAATTGGAGGTAGTAGGGGGCTACAATGAGCAGTTCTTC.

The V gene is TRBV5-1, the J gene TRBJ2-5, with 7 nucleotides matching TRBD1. V lost 3 bases and J lost 5; bases outside the gene matches: 10. CDR1 is SGHRS and CDR2 is YFSETQ in the germline V gene. CDR3 length: 15 residues. The CDR3 DNA reads as TGCGCCAGCAGCTCAGGGCAGGGGGTTGGGGAGACCCAGTACTTC. Translation gives CASSSGQGVGETQYF.

The chain has TRBV7-8 and TRBJ1-1, with D possibly being TRBD1 (5 bases). Germline CDR1 reads SGHVS; CDR2 reads FQNEAQ. The CDR3 totals 16 residues. The V and J ends lost 5 bases and 0 bases respectively, with 16 bases between them. Here the CDR3 DNA reads TGTGCCAGCAGCCGGAGGGGAAGGAGTATGAACACTGAAGCTTTCTTT. Translation: CASSRRGRSMNTEAFF.

The chain has TRBV5-1 and TRBJ2-1; TRBD2 agrees at 9 bases. V was clipped by 0 bases and J by 4 bases; unmatched bases: 5. Looked up from germline, CDR1 is SGHRS and CDR2 is YFSETQ. This CDR3 is 16 amino acids long. The DNA for the CDR3 is TGCGCCAGCAGCTTGGCCTCTAGCGGGACTTACAATGAGCAGTTCTTC. Translation: CASSLASSGTYNEQFF.

The chain employs TRBV11-3 and TRBJ2-5; the match to TRBD2 covers 13 bases. There are 16 residues in the CDR3. With V trimmed by 6 bases and J by 1 base, 5 bases remained unmatched. The germline gives CDR1 SGHNT, CDR2 YENEEA. CDR3: CASSLGLAGTQETQYF. In DNA, the CDR3 is TGTGCCAGCAGTTTGGGACTAGCGGGAACCCAAGAGACCCAGTACTTC. The full variable domain, in which reference TRBV11-3 and TRBJ2-5 provide the parts outside the CDR3, is EAGVVQSPRYKIIEKKQPVAFWCNPISGHNTLYWYLQNLGQGPELLIRYENEEAVDDSQLPKDRFSAERLKGVDSTLKIQPAELGDSAVYLCASSLGLAGTQETQYFGPGTRLLVL.

This chain links TRBV7-3 with TRBJ1-1, with D unresolved. The CDR3 is made up of 14 amino acids. V lost 4 bases and J lost 4, with 13 bases in between. CDR1 and CDR2 from the germline V gene are SGHTA and FQGTGA. As DNA, the CDR3 is TGTGCCAGCAGCTCTCAGAATATACCCACTGAAGCTTTCTTT. This codes for CASSSQNIPTEAFF.

The genes are TRBV5-4 and TRBJ2-5; 9 bases map to TRBD2. The CDR3 sequence is 15 residues long. The V segment lost 3 bases and the J segment 4 bases; nucleotides outside the gene matches: 7. The germline CDR1 and CDR2 sequences are SGHNT and YYREEE (reference sequence). Here the CDR3 reads CASSSPSGKGETQYF. The CDR3 DNA reads TGTGCCAGCAGCTCTCCTAGCGGGAAGGGAGAGACCCAGTACTTC.

The chain uses TRBV11-2 and TRBJ2-7; 7 bases agree with TRBD1. The CDR3 is 12 residues long. Germline values: CDR1 SGHAT, CDR2 FQNNGV. Trimming cost V 5 bases and J 3 bases; bases outside gene matches: 1. The CDR3 DNA reads TGTGCCAGCAGCGGACAGGACTACGAGCAGTACTTC. It is translated as CASSGQDYEQYF.

The V gene is TRBV19, the J gene TRBJ1-5; D is uncertain. The V end was cut by 3 bases, the J end by 0 bases, with 6 bases between. Germline lookup yields CDR1 LNHDA and CDR2 SQIVND (reference sequence). CDR3 length: 14 residues. As DNA, the CDR3 is TGTGCCAGTAGTATCCAGGATAGCAATCAGCCCCAGCATTTT. This encodes CASSIQDSNQPQHF.

The DNA of the CDR3 is TGTGCCAGCTCACCCTTCCAGGGAGGAGATGAAAAACTGTTTTTT. It specifies CASSPFQGGDEKLFF. The V call is TRBV18, the J call TRBJ1-4, with a weak D call TRBD1 (5 bases). Per the germline V gene, CDR1 is KGHSH and CDR2 is LQKENI. Trimming cost V 3 bases and J 6 bases, with 14 bases left between them. This CDR3 is built from 15 residues.

This sequence joins TRBV4-3 and TRBJ2-5; 7 positions agree with TRBD2. The length of the CDR3 is 14 residues. Germline V gives CDR1 LGHNA, CDR2 YSLEER. V gave up 4 bases and J gave up 4 bases; unmatched junction bases: 6. Written as DNA, the CDR3 is TGCGCCAGCAGCCCAACCGGGACTATAGAGACCCAGTACTTC. Translating gives CASSPTGTIETQYF.

This sequence joins TRBV11-3 and TRBJ1-1; 11 bases are shared with TRBD1. This CDR3 is built from 15 residues. Trimming removed 4 bases from V and 5 bases from J; junction bases left unmatched: 6. Per germline, CDR1 SGHNT and CDR2 YENEEA. CDR3 residues: CASSSKGTGGTEAFF. The CDR3 DNA reads as TGTGCCAGCAGCTCTAAGGGGACAGGGGGGACTGAAGCTTTCTTT.

The rearrangement links TRBV19 to TRBJ2-1, with D uncertain. CDR3 length: 16 amino acids. Trimming stripped 6 bases from V and 0 bases from J, with 15 bases between. The germline gives CDR1 LNHDA, CDR2 SQIVND (reference sequence). In DNA, the CDR3 is TGTGCCAGTAGCCGCGCCGCGGAACTCTCCTACAATGAGCAGTTCTTC. This translates into CASSRAAELSYNEQFF.

V and J are TRBV4-1 and TRBJ2-5; TRBD1 agrees at 10 bases. Germline V gives CDR1 MGHRA, CDR2 YSYEKL. The CDR3 is 19 amino acids. J gave up 4 bases and V 0 bases, and 14 bases lay outside the gene matches. The CDR3 sequence is CASSQDLVRGTGEGETQYF. CDR3 bases: TGCGCCAGCAGCCAAGATTTAGTTCGGGGGACAGGGGAGGGAGAGACCCAGTACTTC.

V and J are TRBV7-6 and TRBJ2-2; TRBD1 matches at 9 bases. CDR3 length: 16 amino acids. Germline assignment: CDR1 SGHVS and CDR2 FNYEAQ. J was trimmed by 8 bases and V by 4 bases; bases with no gene match: 11. The DNA for the CDR3 is TGTGCCAGCAGCTCCTGGACAGGGGCCCGGGGTGGGGAGCTGTTTTTT. Translated: CASSSWTGARGGELFF.

The chain combines TRBV29-1 with TRBJ1-2; 11 positions match TRBD1. With V trimmed by 3 bases and J by 7 bases, 4 bases remained unmatched. Germline V gives CDR1 SQVTM, CDR2 ANQGSEA. The length of the CDR3 is 13 residues. This CDR3 is CSVEDRGPSGYTF. The CDR3 DNA follows: TGCAGCGTTGAGGACAGGGGGCCTAGTGGCTACACCTTC.

The chain recombines TRBV7-3 with TRBJ2-5, with TRBD1 identical over 10 bases. V shed 0 bases, J shed 3 bases, and the junction held 1 base outside the gene matches. The CDR3 covers 15 residues. The germline V gene has CDR1 SGHTA and CDR2 FQGTGA. DNA of the CDR3: TGTGCCAGCAGCTTAACTGGGACAGGGGAAGAGACCCAGTACTTC. It translates to CASSLTGTGEETQYF.

This clone turned up a few times. The rearrangement links TRBV6-1 to TRBJ2-1, with TRBD2 matching 9 bases. With V trimmed by 8 bases and J by 6 bases, 5 bases remained unmatched. This CDR3 region has 13 residues. CDR1 is MNHNS, CDR2 SASEGT, per germline. Written as DNA, the CDR3 is TGTGCCAGCGTCTCACTAGCGGGCAATGAGCAGTTCTTC. Amino acid sequence: CASVSLAGNEQFF.

This clone was recorded once. The rearrangement uses TRBV19 and TRBJ2-3, with D possibly TRBD1 on 6 matching bases. The germline V and J ends were trimmed by 5 bases and 2 bases, with 14 bases remaining between them. The CDR3 is made up of 15 amino acids. In germline, CDR1 is LNHDA, CDR2 SQIVND (reference sequence). CDR3 region: CASSPRTVHTDTQYF. CDR3 coding DNA: TGTGCCAGTAGTCCCCGGACAGTACACACAGATACGCAGTATTTT.

The genes are TRBV19 and TRBJ1-5; possible D gene TRBD1, 5 bases. Germline V gene sequence: CDR1 LNHDA, CDR2 SQIVND (reference sequence). V was trimmed by 10 bases and J by 0 bases, leaving 19 bases between them. The CDR3 sequence is 16 residues long. CDR3 bases: TGTGCCACCCGGGGGACTCGGGGTGTTAGCAATCAGCCCCAGCATTTT. It yields the protein CATRGTRGVSNQPQHF.